The entry below describes one T cell receptor beta chain. Clinical history reported by participants formed the basis on which cohorts were assigned. A COVID-19 case was met by exposed participants within 2 weeks before study entry. The data originate from a study of blood T cell repertoires in COVID-19. The wider study: PBMCs, B-cell-depleted T cells, or T cells provided the cDNA or gDNA that made up the material.

The length of the CDR3 is 16 residues. Germline V lookup: CDR1 SGHAT, CDR2 FQNNGV. V trimming: 3 bases; J trimming: 3 bases; junction bases outside the gene matches: 9. This table comes from immunoSEQ multiplex PCR, and its TCRdb copy is limited to in-frame clones, with some not included. The data show some 340,000 clones, roughly nine tenths seen once. This sequence originates from a woman in her twenties or thirties who had been exposed to COVID-19. The V gene is TRBV11-2, the J gene TRBJ2-3; 7 bases align to TRBD2. Specimen: PBMCs or T cells enriched from blood (not recorded which). The CDR3 sequence: CASSFAGVIRTDTQYF. CDR3 nucleotides: TGTGCCAGCAGCTTTGCGGGGGTTATTCGGACAGATACGCAGTATTTT.